These T cell receptor beta chains were read from a single sample in a study of blood T cell repertoires in COVID-19. Using immunoSEQ multiplex PCR, the repertoire was profiled, and TCRdb retains in-frame clones only, with some absent. Of about 240,000 clones detected, over 80% appear once; the ten largest clones hold approximately 6.3%. Sequences were obtained from peripheral blood. Receptor source: a woman aged 55-69 years with active or convalescent COVID-19. The CDR3 runs from the conserved cysteine through the conserved F or W. The order of the fields is J gene, V gene, CDR3 protein.

j_gene: TRBJ2-1
v_gene: TRBV11-3
CDR3aa: CASSLLLAGAPLDEQFF

j_gene: TRBJ1-1
v_gene: TRBV6-2/TRBV6-3
CDR3aa: CASSLFGQGEAFF

j_gene: TRBJ2-5
v_gene: TRBV9
CDR3aa: CASSLTGIPETQYF

j_gene: TRBJ1-5
v_gene: TRBV19
CDR3aa: CASSLTGGLNQPQHF

j_gene: TRBJ1-5
v_gene: TRBV6-5
CDR3aa: CASRQGYDQPQHF

j_gene: TRBJ1-1
v_gene: TRBV3-1/TRBV3-2
CDR3aa: CASSQDGKQGGTEAFF

j_gene: TRBJ2-2
v_gene: TRBV25-1
CDR3aa: CASSEHRDRNTGELFF

j_gene: TRBJ1-1
v_gene: TRBV6-6
CDR3aa: CASSRTENTEAFF

j_gene: TRBJ2-1
v_gene: TRBV7-9
CDR3aa: CASSLGRGFVGNEQFF

j_gene: TRBJ2-6
v_gene: TRBV11-2
CDR3aa: CASSLGSGEGANVLTF

j_gene: TRBJ1-6
v_gene: TRBV24-1
CDR3aa: CATSEGTGDNSPLHF

j_gene: TRBJ2-5
v_gene: TRBV6-1
CDR3aa: CASSEIGGVQETQYF

j_gene: TRBJ1-1
v_gene: TRBV6-5
CDR3aa: CASRPHRDTEAFF

j_gene: TRBJ2-3
v_gene: TRBV11-2
CDR3aa: CASSLRDRADTQYF

j_gene: TRBJ2-2
v_gene: TRBV6-5
CDR3aa: CASSRGNTGELFF

j_gene: TRBJ2-5
v_gene: TRBV19
CDR3aa: CASSSGYRGGETQYF

j_gene: TRBJ2-5
v_gene: TRBV19
CDR3aa: CASSIRSGQETQYF

j_gene: TRBJ1-5
v_gene: TRBV5-6
CDR3aa: CASSPGGGSQPQHF

j_gene: TRBJ2-5
v_gene: TRBV5-1
CDR3aa: CASSPASGQETQYF

j_gene: TRBJ1-1
v_gene: TRBV29-1
CDR3aa: CISDSVSGGTEAFF

j_gene: TRBJ2-3
v_gene: TRBV19
CDR3aa: CASTPGTGLFTDTQYF

j_gene: TRBJ2-1
v_gene: TRBV19
CDR3aa: CASSTTSFNEQFF

j_gene: TRBJ1-2
v_gene: TRBV9
CDR3aa: CASSVATSAASYGYTF

j_gene: TRBJ2-1
v_gene: TRBV6-6
CDR3aa: CASSLVTSSYNEQFF

j_gene: TRBJ1-1
v_gene: TRBV29-1
CDR3aa: CSVDRGTGGWEAFF

j_gene: TRBJ2-3
v_gene: TRBV2
CDR3aa: CASRDFPQDTQYF

j_gene: TRBJ2-3
v_gene: TRBV7-6
CDR3aa: CASSARGGGGITDTQYF

j_gene: TRBJ1-1
v_gene: TRBV19
CDR3aa: CASSISRDTEAFF

j_gene: TRBJ2-1
v_gene: TRBV5-1
CDR3aa: CASSLEAGAYNEQFF

j_gene: TRBJ1-6
v_gene: TRBV28
CDR3aa: CASSSSTVPVSPLHF

j_gene: TRBJ2-3
v_gene: TRBV19
CDR3aa: CATRTGFGTDTQYF

j_gene: TRBJ2-2
v_gene: TRBV15
CDR3aa: CATSRPTRAGELFF

j_gene: TRBJ2-3
v_gene: TRBV6-6
CDR3aa: CASWASGGARDTQYF

j_gene: TRBJ1-1
v_gene: TRBV5-1
CDR3aa: CASSLVRENTEAFF

j_gene: TRBJ2-1
v_gene: TRBV10-3
CDR3aa: CATGRTRDPGDNEQFF

j_gene: TRBJ1-2
v_gene: TRBV7-8
CDR3aa: CASSLGLARTNYGYTF